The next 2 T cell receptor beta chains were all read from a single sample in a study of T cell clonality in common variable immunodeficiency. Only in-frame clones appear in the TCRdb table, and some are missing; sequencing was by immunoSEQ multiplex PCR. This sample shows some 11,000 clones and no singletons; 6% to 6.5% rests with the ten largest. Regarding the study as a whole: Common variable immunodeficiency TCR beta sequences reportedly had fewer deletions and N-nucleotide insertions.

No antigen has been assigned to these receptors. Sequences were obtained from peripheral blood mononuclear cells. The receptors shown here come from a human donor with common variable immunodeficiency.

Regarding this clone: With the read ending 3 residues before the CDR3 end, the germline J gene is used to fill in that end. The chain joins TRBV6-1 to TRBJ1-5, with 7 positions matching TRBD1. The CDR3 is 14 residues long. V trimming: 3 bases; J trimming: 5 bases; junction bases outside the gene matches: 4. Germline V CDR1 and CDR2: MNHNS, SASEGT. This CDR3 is CASSDWQGDQPQHF. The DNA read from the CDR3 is TGTGCCAGCAGTGACTGGCAGGGGGATCAGCCC.

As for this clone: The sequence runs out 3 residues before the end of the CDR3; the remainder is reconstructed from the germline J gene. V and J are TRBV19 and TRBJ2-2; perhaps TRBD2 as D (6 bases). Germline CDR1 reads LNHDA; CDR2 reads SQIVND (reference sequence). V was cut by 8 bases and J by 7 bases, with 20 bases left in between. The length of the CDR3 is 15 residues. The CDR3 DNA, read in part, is TGTGCCAGTTGTACAACGACTAGACGCGGCGGGGAG. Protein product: CASCTTTRRGGE. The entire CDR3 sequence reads CASCTTTRRGGELFF.